This T cell receptor (beta chain) was observed in a study of blood T cells in healthy people across ages. General study findings and limits: TCR beta diversity, measured per million T cells, fell in a roughly linear way with age.

The junction had 5 bases not matched to a gene; V was cut back by 3 bases and J by 2 bases. In germline, CDR1 is ENHRY, CDR2 SYGVKD. The CDR3 length is 15 residues. This clonotype was seen a handful of times. Its antigen is undetermined. Using a J-beta primer mix together with a sample-barcoded 5' primer, a second PCR was run for roughly 7 to 11 cycles. TCRdb fed the 5' RACE reads into MiXCR, producing one record per CDR3 protein. The sample yields around 800,000 distinct CDR3 sequences, about a quarter seen once. The sample also formed part of further work on T cells of mothers and their children. That study reports: Both sample barcodes and 2-4 random nucleotides came from the M1S primer of the second PCR. Overlap ran slightly, non-significantly higher for related than unrelated mother-child pairs.

The clonotype originates from a boy between 5 and 17 years old in good health. Sequenced: blood. This rearrangement joins TRBV10-3 to TRBJ1-1, with 8 bases aligning to TRBD1. Here the CDR3 reads CAISDLDRGNTEAFF. CDR3 nucleotides: TGTGCCATCAGTGACCTTGACAGGGGAAACACTGAAGCTTTCTTT.